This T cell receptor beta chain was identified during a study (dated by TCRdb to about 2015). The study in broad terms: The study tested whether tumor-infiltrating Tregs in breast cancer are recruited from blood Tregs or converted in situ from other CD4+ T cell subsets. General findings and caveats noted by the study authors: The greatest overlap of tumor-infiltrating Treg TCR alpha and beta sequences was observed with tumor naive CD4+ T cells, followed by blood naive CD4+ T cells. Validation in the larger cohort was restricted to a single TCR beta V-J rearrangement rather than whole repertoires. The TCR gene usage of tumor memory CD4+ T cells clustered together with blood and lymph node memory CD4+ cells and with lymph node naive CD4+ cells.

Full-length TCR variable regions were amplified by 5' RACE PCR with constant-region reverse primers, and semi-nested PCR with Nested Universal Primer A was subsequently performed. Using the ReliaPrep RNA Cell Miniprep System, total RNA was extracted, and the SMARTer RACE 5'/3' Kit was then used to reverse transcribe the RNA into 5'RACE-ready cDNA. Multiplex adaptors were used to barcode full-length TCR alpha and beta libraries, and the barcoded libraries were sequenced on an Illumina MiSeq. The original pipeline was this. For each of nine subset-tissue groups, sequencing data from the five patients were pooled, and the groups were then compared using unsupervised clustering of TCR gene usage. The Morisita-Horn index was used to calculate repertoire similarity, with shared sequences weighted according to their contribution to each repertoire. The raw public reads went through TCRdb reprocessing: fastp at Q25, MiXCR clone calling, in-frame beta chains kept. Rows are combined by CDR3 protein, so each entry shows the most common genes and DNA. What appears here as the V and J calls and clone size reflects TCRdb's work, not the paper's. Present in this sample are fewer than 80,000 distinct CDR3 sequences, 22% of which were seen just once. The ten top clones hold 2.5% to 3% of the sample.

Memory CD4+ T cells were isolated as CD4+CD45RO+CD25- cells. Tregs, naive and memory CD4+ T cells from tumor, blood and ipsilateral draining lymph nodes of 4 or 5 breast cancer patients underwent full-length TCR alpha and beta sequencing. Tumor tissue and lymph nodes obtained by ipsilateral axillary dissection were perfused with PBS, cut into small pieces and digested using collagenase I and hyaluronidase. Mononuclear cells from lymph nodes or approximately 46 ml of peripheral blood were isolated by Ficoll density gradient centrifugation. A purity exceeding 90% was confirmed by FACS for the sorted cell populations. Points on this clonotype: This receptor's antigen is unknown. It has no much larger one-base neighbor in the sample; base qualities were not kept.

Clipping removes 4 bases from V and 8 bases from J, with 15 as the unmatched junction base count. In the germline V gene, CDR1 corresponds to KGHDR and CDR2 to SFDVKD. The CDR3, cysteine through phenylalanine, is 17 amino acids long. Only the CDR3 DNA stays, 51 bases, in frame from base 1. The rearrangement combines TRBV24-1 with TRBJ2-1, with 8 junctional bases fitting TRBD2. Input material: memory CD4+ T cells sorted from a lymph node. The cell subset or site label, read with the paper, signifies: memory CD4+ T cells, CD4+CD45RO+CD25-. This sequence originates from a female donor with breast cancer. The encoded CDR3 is CATSDPSAAGVLDEQFF. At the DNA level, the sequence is TGTGCCACCAGTGACCCCTCGGCAGCGGGAGTTTTAGATGAGCAGTTCTTC.